The 20 T cell receptor beta chains below all came from one sample that was sequenced in a study of blood T cell repertoires in COVID-19. Sequencing was performed with immunoSEQ multiplex PCR; in TCRdb, only in-frame clones are kept and a portion is missing. The repertoire consists of about 86,000 clones, with 87% occurring once and the leading ten covering about 1.2%. Material for sequencing was peripheral blood. Receptors originate from a human donor in a cohort sampled during active COVID-19.

The chain carries TRBV19 and TRBJ2-3; 12 bases are a match to TRBD2. With 5 bases clipped from V and 4 bases from J, the junction kept 4 bases outside the gene matches. CDR1 and CDR2 (germline): LNHDA, SQIVND (reference sequence). The CDR3 loop spans 15 amino acids. As DNA, the CDR3 is TGTGCCAGTAGTCCGCTAGCGGGAGGGCCAGATACGCAGTATTTT. Translated, it gives CASSPLAGGPDTQYF.

There are a few counts of this clone. This rearrangement joins TRBV7-2 to TRBJ1-5; D is undetermined. V gave up 5 bases and J gave up 0 bases, with 8 bases separating them. The CDR3 is made up of 14 amino acids. CDR1 and CDR2 from the germline V gene are SGHTA and FQGNSA. CDR3 in DNA: TGTGCCAGCAGCCCCTTCTATAGCAATCAGCCCCAGCATTTT. It is translated as CASSPFYSNQPQHF.

Details on this clone: A read error may explain this, as a much larger clone is one base away. CDR3 amino acids: CASSQTGVQPQHF. Written as DNA, the CDR3 is TGTGCCAGCAGCCAGACAGGGGTGCAGCCCCAGCATTTT. V and J are TRBV11-2 and TRBJ1-5; TRBD1 aligns across 8 bases. Germline V gives CDR1 SGHAT, CDR2 FQNNGV. V shed 5 bases, J shed 7 bases, and the junction held 4 bases outside the gene matches. The CDR3 is 13 amino acids.

V is TRBV28 and J is TRBJ2-6, with a possible D match to TRBD1 (5 bases). The germline gives CDR1 MDHEN, CDR2 SYDVKM. The CDR3 loop spans 16 amino acids. Trimming left V 6 bases short and J 1 base short, with 13 bases between. CDR3 nucleotide sequence: TGTGCCAGCAGCTCCCTTGGACATTCTGGGGCCAACGTCCTGACTTTC. This gives the protein CASSSLGHSGANVLTF.

The chain links TRBV6-6 to TRBJ2-1; tentative D call: TRBD2 (5 bases). CDR3 length: 12 residues. The V gene lost 7 bases and the J gene lost 8 bases, with 12 bases spanning the gap. The V gene's germline CDR1 is MNHNY and CDR2 SVGAGI (reference sequence). The CDR3 DNA follows: TGTGCCAGCACGGGGAAGGGCGATGAGCAGTTCTTC. Its translation: CASTGKGDEQFF.

This clone was recorded only once. The chain joins TRBV18 to TRBJ1-3; TRBD1 is a possible D gene (5 bases). The V and J ends lost 3 bases and 0 bases respectively, with 12 bases between them. Per the germline V gene, CDR1 is KGHSH and CDR2 is LQKENI. This CDR3 contains 16 residues. The CDR3: CASSPRQTSSGNTIYF. DNA for the CDR3: TGTGCCAGCTCACCTCGACAGACGAGCTCTGGAAACACCATATATTTT.

The V and J genes are TRBV27 and TRBJ1-3, with unresolved D. The CDR3 totals 15 residues. Germline V CDR1 and CDR2: MNHEY, SMNVEV (reference sequence). V was shortened by 6 bases and J by 0 bases, with 12 bases between the two germline ends. This CDR3 is CASSVDGDSGNTIYF. The CDR3, as DNA: TGTGCCAGCAGCGTTGACGGGGACTCTGGAAACACCATATATTTT.

The table lists this clone with a few counts. This chain uses TRBV18 with TRBJ1-1, with D hard to call. The CDR3 has 14 residues. V was pared by 8 bases and J by 1 base, with 14 bases between. Germline values: CDR1 KGHSH, CDR2 LQKENI. The CDR3 nucleotides are TGTGCCAGCACAACGAGCCGGGGGAACACTGAAGCTTTCTTT. Protein sequence: CASTTSRGNTEAFF.

About this clone itself: One end of the junction is discordant with germline, which a read error may explain. V and J are TRBV7-8 and TRBJ2-7; D is unresolved. Germline V lookup: CDR1 SGHVS, CDR2 FQNEAQ. The CDR3 spans 11 residues. The CDR3 reads CASSLVGPSIF. CDR3 bases: TGTGCCAGCAGCTTAGTGGGCCCCTCGATCTTC. The full variable domain, completed using reference TRBV7-8 and TRBJ2-7, is GAGVSQSPRYKVAKRGQDVALRCDPISGHVSLFWYQQALGQGPEFLTYFQNEAQLDKSGLPSDRFFAERPEGSVSTLKIQRTQQEDSAVYLCASSLVGPSIFGPGTRLTVT.

V and J are TRBV5-1 and TRBJ2-2, with TRBD1 matching 9 bases. Trimming removed 4 bases from V and 6 bases from J; junction bases left unmatched: 7. CDR1 SGHRS and CDR2 YFSETQ come from the germline V gene. This CDR3 has 15 amino acids. The CDR3 DNA reads as TGCGCCAGCAGCCTGGGACAGGGTGACGCCGGGGAGCTGTTTTTT. It translates to CASSLGQGDAGELFF. Variable domain in full (rest from reference TRBV5-1 and TRBJ2-2): KAGVTQTPRYLIKTRGQQVTLSCSPISGHRSVSWYQQTPGQGLQFLFEYFSETQRNKGNFPGRFSGRQFSNSRSEMNVSTLELGDSALYLCASSLGQGDAGELFFGEGSRLTVL.

V and J are TRBV2 and TRBJ2-7, with 7 bases that match TRBD1. The V segment lost 11 bases and the J segment 0 bases; nucleotides outside the gene matches: 7. The CDR3 spans 13 residues. Germline V gene data show CDR1 as SNHLY and CDR2 as FYNNEI. The CDR3 loop reads CASRDSGSYEQYF. In nucleotides, the CDR3 is TGTGCCTCCAGGGACAGCGGCTCCTACGAGCAGTACTTC.

This clone was detected only a few times. This chain links TRBV11-2 with TRBJ2-7; TRBD2 matches 8 bases. The CDR3 sequence is 20 residues long. In germline, CDR1 is SGHAT, CDR2 FQNNGV. J was trimmed by 2 bases and V by 0 bases; bases with no gene match: 18. CDR3: CASSLDRPGRESYPPYEQYF. Here the CDR3 DNA reads TGTGCCAGCAGCTTAGACCGGCCCGGGAGGGAATCATATCCCCCCTACGAGCAGTACTTC.

This chain links TRBV11-3 with TRBJ2-1, with 11 bases lining up with TRBD2. CDR3 length: 16 amino acids. Trimming cost V 1 base and J 8 bases; bases outside gene matches: 7. Looked up from germline, CDR1 is SGHNT and CDR2 is YENEEA. The CDR3 DNA is TGTGCCAGCAGCTTAGGAACTAGCGGGAGACGGGATGAGCAGTTCTTC. This translates into CASSLGTSGRRDEQFF.

This clone was observed once. The chain carries TRBV28 and TRBJ2-1; the D gene is possibly TRBD1 (6 bases). Trimming cost V 6 bases and J 12 bases, with 12 bases left between them. The CDR3 is 11 residues long. Looked up from germline, CDR1 is MDHEN and CDR2 is SYDVKM. CDR3 in amino acids: CASSREGGQFF. The CDR3 DNA reads as TGTGCCAGCAGCAGAGAAGGGGGGCAGTTCTTC.

This rearrangement joins TRBV19 to TRBJ1-1, with a weak D call TRBD1 (6 bases). Trimming took off 3 bases at V and 2 bases at J, with 19 bases between the two ends. Germline V gives CDR1 LNHDA, CDR2 SQIVND (reference sequence). The CDR3 loop spans 17 amino acids. CDR3 DNA: TGTGCCAGTAGTATTGCGGCTACCGGGACACTTAACACTGAAGCTTTCTTT. Encoded protein: CASSIAATGTLNTEAFF.

CDR3 amino acids: CASSTTSGAAKQYF. CDR3 DNA sequence: TGTGCCAGCAGCACAACTAGCGGGGCCGCTAAGCAGTACTTC. The chain is built from TRBV28 and TRBJ2-7; 10 nucleotides agree with TRBD2. Unmatched junction bases numbered 10, after V lost 6 bases and J lost 8 bases. Germline V gives CDR1 MDHEN, CDR2 SYDVKM. The CDR3 is made up of 14 amino acids. The full variable domain, rest sourced from reference TRBV28 and TRBJ2-7, is DVKVTQSSRYLVKRTGEKVFLECVQDMDHENMFWYRQDPGLGLRLIYFSYDVKMKEKGDIPEGYSVSREKKERFSLILESASTNQTSMYLCASSTTSGAAKQYFGPGTRLTVT.

V and J are TRBV30 and TRBJ2-7, with D possibly matching TRBD1 (5 bases). CDR1 GTSNPN and CDR2 SVGIG come from the germline V gene (reference sequence). This CDR3 region has 14 residues. The V gene lost 1 base and the J gene lost 0 bases, with 10 bases spanning the gap. The CDR3 nucleotides read TGTGCCTGGAGTGGACAGCTAAGCTCCTACGAGCAGTACTTC. As protein: CAWSGQLSSYEQYF. The complete variable domain, with remaining parts taken from reference TRBV30 and TRBJ2-7, reads SQTIHQWPATLVQPVGSPLSLECTVEGTSNPNLYWYRQAAGRGLQLLFYSVGIGQISSEVPQNLSASRPQDRQFILSSKKLLLSDSGFYLCAWSGQLSSYEQYFGPGTRLTVT.

The chain employs TRBV7-9 and TRBJ2-7; D might be TRBD2 (6 bases). CDR3 length: 14 residues. Germline CDR1 reads SEHNR; CDR2 reads FQNEAQ (reference sequence). V dropped 1 base and J dropped 0 bases, with 7 bases sitting between them. CDR3 DNA sequence: TGTGCCAGCAGCTTAGTGACTAGCTCCTACGAGCAGTACTTC. It is translated as CASSLVTSSYEQYF. Drawing the rest from reference TRBV7-9 and TRBJ2-7, the complete variable domain is DTGVSQNPRHKITKRGQNVTFRCDPISEHNRLYWYRQTLGQGPEFLTYFQNEAQLEKSRLLSDRFSAERPKGSFSTLEIQRTEQGDSAMYLCASSLVTSSYEQYFGPGTRLTVT.

This clone was recorded once. The chain employs TRBV7-9 and TRBJ1-1, with TRBD1 identical over 8 bases. The CDR3 loop spans 13 amino acids. The V and J ends lost 5 bases and 3 bases, in that order; junction bases with no gene match: 2. Germline values: CDR1 SEHNR, CDR2 FQNEAQ (reference sequence). CDR3 loop: CASSGQGDTEAFF. CDR3 coding DNA: TGTGCCAGCAGCGGACAGGGCGACACTGAAGCTTTCTTT.

The gene calls are TRBV5-4 and TRBJ2-5; D not certain. Between the trimmed V and J ends, which lost 3 bases and 3 bases, there was a span of 9 bases. The CDR3 length is 13 residues. Germline V CDR1 and CDR2: SGHNT, YYREEE (reference sequence). DNA for the CDR3: TGTGCCAGCAGCTCGTCCCAGAAAGAGACCCAGTACTTC. Translating gives CASSSSQKETQYF. Variable domain in full (rest from reference TRBV5-4 and TRBJ2-5): ETGVTQSPTHLIKTRGQQVTLRCSSQSGHNTVSWYQQALGQGPQFIFQYYREEENGRGNFPPRFSGLQFPNYSSELNVNALELDDSALYLCASSSSQKETQYFGPGTRLLVL.